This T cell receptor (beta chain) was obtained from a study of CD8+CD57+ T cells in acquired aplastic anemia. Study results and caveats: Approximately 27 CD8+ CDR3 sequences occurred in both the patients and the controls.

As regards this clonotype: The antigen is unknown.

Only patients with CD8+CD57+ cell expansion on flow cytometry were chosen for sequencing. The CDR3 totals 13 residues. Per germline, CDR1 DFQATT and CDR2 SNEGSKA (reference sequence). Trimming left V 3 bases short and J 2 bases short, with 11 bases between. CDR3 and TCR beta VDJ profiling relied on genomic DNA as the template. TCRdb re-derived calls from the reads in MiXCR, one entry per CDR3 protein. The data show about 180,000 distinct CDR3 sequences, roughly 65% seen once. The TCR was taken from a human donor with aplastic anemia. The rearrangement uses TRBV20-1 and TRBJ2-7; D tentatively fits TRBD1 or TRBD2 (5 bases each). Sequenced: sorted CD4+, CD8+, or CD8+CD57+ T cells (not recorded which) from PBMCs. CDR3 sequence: CSARRQGAYEQYF. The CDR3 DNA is TGCAGTGCTAGGCGGCAGGGAGCCTACGAGCAGTACTTC.